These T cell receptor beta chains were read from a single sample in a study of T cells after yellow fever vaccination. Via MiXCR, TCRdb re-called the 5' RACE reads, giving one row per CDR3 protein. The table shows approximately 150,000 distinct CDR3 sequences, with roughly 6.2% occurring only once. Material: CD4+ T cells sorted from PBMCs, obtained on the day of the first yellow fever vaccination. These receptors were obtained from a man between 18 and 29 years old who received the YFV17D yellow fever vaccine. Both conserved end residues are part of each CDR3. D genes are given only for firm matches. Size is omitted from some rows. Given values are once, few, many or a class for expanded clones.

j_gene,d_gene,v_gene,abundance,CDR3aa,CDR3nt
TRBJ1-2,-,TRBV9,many,CASSVAGGPTYGYTF,TGTGCCAGCAGCGTAGCGGGGGGCCCTACCTATGGCTACACCTTC
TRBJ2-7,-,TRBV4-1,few,CASSQNSGGGLYEQYF,TGCGCCAGCAGCCAAAATAGCGGTGGTGGTTTGTACGAGCAGTACTTC
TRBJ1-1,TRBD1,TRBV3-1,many,CASSQDRGQTTEAFF,TGTGCCAGCAGCCAAGATAGGGGACAGACCACTGAAGCTTTCTTT
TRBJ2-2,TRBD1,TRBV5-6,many,CASSLEGAVTGELFF,TGTGCCAGCAGCTTGGAGGGGGCAGTCACCGGGGAGCTGTTTTTT
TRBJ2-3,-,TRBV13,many,CASKRRGTDTQYF,TGTGCCAGTAAGCGGAGAGGCACAGATACGCAGTATTTT
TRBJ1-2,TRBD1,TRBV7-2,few,CASSTQQGVYGYTF,TGTGCCAGCAGCACGCAACAGGGGGTCTATGGCTACACCTTC
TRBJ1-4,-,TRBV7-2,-,CASSSRGEKLFF,TGTGCCAGCAGCTCCCGGGGGGAAAAACTGTTTTTT
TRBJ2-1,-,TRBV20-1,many,CSARDYGGPAYNEQFF,TGCAGTGCTAGAGACTACGGGGGGCCCGCCTACAATGAGCAGTTCTTC
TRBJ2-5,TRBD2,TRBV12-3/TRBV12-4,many,CASSLVLAGVETQYF,TGTGCCAGCAGTTTAGTCCTAGCGGGGGTTGAGACCCAGTACTTC
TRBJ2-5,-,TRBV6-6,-,CASSDGHQETQYF,TGTGCCAGCAGTGACGGACACCAAGAGACCCAGTACTTC
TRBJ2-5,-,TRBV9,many,CASSVAAEGETQYF,TGTGCCAGCAGCGTAGCGGCAGAAGGGGAGACCCAGTACTTC
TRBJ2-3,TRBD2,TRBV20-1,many,CSARALAGGSDTQYF,TGCAGTGCTAGAGCACTAGCGGGGGGATCAGATACGCAGTATTTT
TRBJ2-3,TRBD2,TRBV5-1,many,CASSLAGGGAGTQYF,TGCGCCAGCAGCTTGGCCGGCGGGGGAGCGGGTACGCAGTATTTT
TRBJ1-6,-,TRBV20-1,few,CSAWVGSSSPLHF,TGCAGTGCGTGGGTGGGATCTAGTTCACCCCTCCACTTT
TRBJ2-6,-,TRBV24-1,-,CATSDFGPSGANVLTF,TGTGCCACCAGTGACTTTGGGCCCTCTGGGGCCAACGTCCTGACTTTC
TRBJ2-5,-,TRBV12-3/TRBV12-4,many,CASSLERIQETQYF,TGTGCCAGCAGTTTAGAAAGAATCCAAGAGACCCAGTACTTC
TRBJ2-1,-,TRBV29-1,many,CSVKGVSYNEQFF,TGCAGCGTTAAAGGGGTCTCCTACAATGAGCAGTTCTTC
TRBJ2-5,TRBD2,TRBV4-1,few,CASSQAGLAGGQETQYF,TGCGCCAGCAGCCAAGCTGGGCTAGCGGGGGGCCAAGAGACCCAGTACTTC
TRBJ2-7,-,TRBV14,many,CASSQWGLVIHEQYF,TGTGCCAGCAGCCAATGGGGGTTGGTTATCCACGAGCAGTACTTC
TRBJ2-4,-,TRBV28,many,CASNLGGAKNIQYF,TGTGCCAGCAACCTGGGGGGAGCCAAAAACATTCAGTACTTC
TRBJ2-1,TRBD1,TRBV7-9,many,CASTGQGRHEQFF,TGTGCCAGCACGGGACAGGGGAGGCATGAGCAGTTCTTC
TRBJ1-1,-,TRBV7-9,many,CASSRSGGTLAEAFF,TGTGCCAGCAGCCGCTCCGGAGGGACTCTAGCTGAAGCTTTCTTT
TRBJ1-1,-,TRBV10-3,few,CAISGTDGNTEAFF,TGTGCCATCAGTGGGACAGACGGAAACACTGAAGCTTTCTTT
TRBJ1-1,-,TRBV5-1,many,CASSSGQNTEAFF,TGCGCCAGCAGCTCGGGACAGAACACTGAAGCTTTCTTT
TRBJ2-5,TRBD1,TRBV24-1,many,CATSDLPGTGDYQETQYF,TGTGCCACCAGTGATTTGCCGGGGACAGGAGACTATCAAGAGACCCAGTACTTC
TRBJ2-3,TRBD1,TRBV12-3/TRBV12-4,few,CASSLFGTGVPTDTQYF,TGTGCCAGCAGTTTATTTGGGACAGGGGTTCCCACAGATACGCAGTATTTT
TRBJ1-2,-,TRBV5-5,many,CASNRQAGDGYTF,TGTGCCAGCAACAGACAAGCCGGGGATGGCTACACCTTC
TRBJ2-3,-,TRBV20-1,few,CSAAHGAHRGDTQYF,TGCAGTGCTGCTCACGGGGCACACAGAGGAGATACGCAGTATTTT
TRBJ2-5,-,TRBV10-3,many,CATASSRGAETQYF,TGTGCCACCGCAAGCTCTAGAGGGGCAGAGACCCAGTACTTC
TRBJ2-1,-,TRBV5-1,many,CASSLVDSSYNEQFF,TGCGCCAGCAGCTTGGTAGACAGCTCTTACAATGAGCAGTTCTTC
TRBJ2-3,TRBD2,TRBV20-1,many,CSDDGGGRGTQYF,TGCAGTGACGACGGGGGGGGAAGGGGTACGCAGTATTTT
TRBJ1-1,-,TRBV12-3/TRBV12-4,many,CASSLEMNTEAFF,TGTGCCAGCAGTTTGGAGATGAACACTGAAGCTTTCTTT
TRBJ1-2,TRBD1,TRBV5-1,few,CASSVTGLYGYTF,TGCGCCAGCAGCGTGACAGGGCTCTATGGCTACACCTTC
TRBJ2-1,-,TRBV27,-,CASSAQGGGQFF,TGTGCCAGCAGCGCTCAGGGAGGGGGGCAGTTCTTC
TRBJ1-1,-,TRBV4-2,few,CASSPVQGVNTEAFF,TGTGCCAGCAGCCCTGTCCAGGGCGTGAACACTGAAGCTTTCTTT
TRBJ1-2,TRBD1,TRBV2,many,CARTGVYGYTF,TGTGCCAGGACAGGGGTTTATGGCTACACCTTC
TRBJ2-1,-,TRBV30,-,CAFSDGMDNEQFF,TGTGCCTTTTCGGACGGGATGGACAATGAGCAGTTCTTC
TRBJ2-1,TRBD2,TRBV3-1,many,CASRPVGGGNEQFF,TGTGCCAGCAGGCCTGTCGGGGGGGGCAATGAGCAGTTCTTC
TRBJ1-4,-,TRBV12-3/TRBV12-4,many,CASSPGTINEKLFF,TGTGCCAGCAGTCCGGGGACGATTAATGAAAAACTGTTTTTT
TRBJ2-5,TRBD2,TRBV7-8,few,CASRIIAGGSTQYF,TGTGCCAGCAGGATAATAGCGGGGGGTTCGACCCAGTACTTC
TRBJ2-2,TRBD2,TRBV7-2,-,CASSLGGAARGGELFF,TGTGCCAGCAGCCTGGGAGGGGCCGCTAGGGGCGGGGAGCTGTTTTTT
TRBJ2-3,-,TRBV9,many,CASSVTSTDTQYF,TGTGCCAGCAGCGTAACTAGCACAGATACGCAGTATTTT
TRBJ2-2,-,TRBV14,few,CASSHGKGQIGELFF,TGTGCCAGCAGCCACGGAAAGGGGCAGATCGGGGAGCTGTTTTTT
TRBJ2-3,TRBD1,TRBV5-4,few,CASSGDRYTDTQYF,TGTGCCAGCAGCGGGGACAGATACACAGATACGCAGTATTTT